The text below deals with one T cell receptor beta chain. The data were obtained in a study of blood T cell repertoires in COVID-19. Assay used: immunoSEQ multiplex PCR; TCRdb lists only in-frame clones, some missing. This table has about 120,000 clones, more than 75% appearing once. The V segment lost 3 bases and the J segment 8 bases; nucleotides outside the gene matches: 4. This CDR3 is 14 amino acids long. CDR1 is LGHDT and CDR2 is YNNKEL in the germline V gene (reference sequence). The sample consisted of peripheral blood. The chain recombines TRBV3-1 (or the pseudogene TRBV3-2) with TRBJ1-4; TRBD1 matches at 9 bases. This TCR was sampled from a woman in her seventies with acute or convalescent COVID-19. The CDR3 DNA reads as TGTGCCAGCAGCCACGGGACAGGGTCCGAAAAACTGTTTTTT. Residues: CASSHGTGSEKLFF.